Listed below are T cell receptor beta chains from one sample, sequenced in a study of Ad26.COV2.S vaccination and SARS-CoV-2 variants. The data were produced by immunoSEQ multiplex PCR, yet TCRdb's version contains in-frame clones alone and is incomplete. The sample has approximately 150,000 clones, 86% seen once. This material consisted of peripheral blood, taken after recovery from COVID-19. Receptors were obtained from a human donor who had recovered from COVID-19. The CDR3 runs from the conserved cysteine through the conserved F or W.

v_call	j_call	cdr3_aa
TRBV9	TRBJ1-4	CASGGGGTNEKLFF
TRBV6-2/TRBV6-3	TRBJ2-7	CASSLQDRVYEQYF
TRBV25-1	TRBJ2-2	CASRGQGESGELFF
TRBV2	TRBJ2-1	CASSPARGLVGNEQFF
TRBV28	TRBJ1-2	CASSLPQFYGYTF
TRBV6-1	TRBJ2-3	CASRLAGGPTDTQYF
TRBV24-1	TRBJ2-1	CATSVTGRGNEQFF
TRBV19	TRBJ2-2	CASSPGDALGDTGELFF
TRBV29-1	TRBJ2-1	CSVARVGGINEQFF
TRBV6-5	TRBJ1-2	CASSYAGGALYGYTF
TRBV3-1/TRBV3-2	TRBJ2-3	CASSPRLAGGLLRTDTQYF
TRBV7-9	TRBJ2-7	CASSSTTGGYEQYF
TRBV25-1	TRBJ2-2	CASSDRTDYTGELFF
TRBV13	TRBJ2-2	CASSSGVTGELFF
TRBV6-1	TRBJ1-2	CASSEADMGTAYGYTF
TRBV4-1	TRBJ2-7	CASSQGRGDSYEQYF
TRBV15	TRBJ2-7	CATSRDRGQNNYEQYF
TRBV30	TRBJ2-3	CAWSISRRADTQYF
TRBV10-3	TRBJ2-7	CAISEPRAAYEQYF
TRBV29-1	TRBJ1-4	CSAEGGAKKLFF
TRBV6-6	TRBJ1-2	CASSYELGSGGGYTF
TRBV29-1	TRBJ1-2	CSGVTSATGPQDGYTF
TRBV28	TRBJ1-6	CASSSGGSTGTRSPLHF
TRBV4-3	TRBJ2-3	CASSQGGGQGTDTQYF
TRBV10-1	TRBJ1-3	CANRQASARGNTIYF
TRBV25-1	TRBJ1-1	CASSGMIGGDTEAFF
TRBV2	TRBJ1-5	CASSASGANSNQPQHF
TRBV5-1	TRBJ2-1	CASSQGQGSYNEQFF
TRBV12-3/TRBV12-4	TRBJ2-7	CASSLPSSYEQYF
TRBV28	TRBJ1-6	CASSLGGLGPLHF
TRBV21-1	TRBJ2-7	CASSKGDYEQYF
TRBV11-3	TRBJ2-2	CASSLSAGELFF
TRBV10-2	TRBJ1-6	CASSATGTGYSPLHF
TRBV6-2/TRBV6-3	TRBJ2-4	CASSGGEVPGAAKNIQYF
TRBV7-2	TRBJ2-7	CASSLDWSSYEQYF